One sample yielded the 15 T cell receptor beta chains listed below, sequenced in a study of T cell repertoires in cytomegalovirus infection. These receptors are not linked to any known antigen. TCRdb re-called the reads with MiXCR, one entry per CDR3 protein. In the table there are about 900,000 distinct CDR3 sequences, around 32% of which are singletons. Sample: cultured CD8+ T cells from PBMCs, taken from culture after CMV antigen stimulation. All receptors derive from a human donor in good health (CMV status not recorded). Some clones in this sample may be carry-over from other donors' samples.

The rearrangement links TRBV4-1 to TRBJ2-7, with no clear D. CDR3 length equals 14 residues. Germline V gene lookup returns CDR1 MGHRA and CDR2 YSYEKL. Trimming removed 0 bases from V and 1 base from J, with 7 bases in between. The chain's CDR3 is CASSQDWFSYEQYF. CDR3 sequence (DNA): TGCGCCAGCAGCCAAGATTGGTTTTCCTACGAGCAGTACTTC.

The gene calls are TRBV6-1 and TRBJ2-7, with TRBD1 as a possible D gene (5 bases). Germline assignment: CDR1 MNHNS and CDR2 SASEGT. The CDR3 sequence is 17 residues long. CDR3 sequence: CASSEGVVRASTSEQYV. In nucleotides, the CDR3 is TGTGCCAGCAGCGAAGGGGTTGTTAGGGCCTCCACATCCGAGCAGTACGTC.

The CDR3 spells CASSQAPIAGSFGTQYF. CDR3 bases: TGCGCCAGCAGCCAAGCCCCTATAGCGGGGAGCTTTGGTACGCAGTATTTT. The chain employs TRBV4-3 and TRBJ2-3; 8 nucleotides agree with TRBD2. This CDR3 has 17 amino acids. The V gene's germline CDR1 is LGHNA and CDR2 YSLEER. After removal of 1 base from V and 8 bases from J, the junction contained 14 bases not matched to a gene.

This clonotype was seen ten or more times. The chain uses TRBV5-4 and TRBJ2-5, with 7 bases fitting TRBD1. After removal of 4 bases from V and 2 bases from J, the junction contained 2 bases not matched to a gene. The length of the CDR3 is 13 residues. Germline values: CDR1 SGHNT, CDR2 YYREEE (reference sequence). The CDR3 protein is CASSRDRQETQYF. DNA for the CDR3: TGTGCCAGCAGCCGGGACAGACAAGAGACCCAGTACTTC. The full variable domain, its missing parts supplied by reference TRBV5-4 and TRBJ2-5, is ETGVTQSPTHLIKTRGQQVTLRCSSQSGHNTVSWYQQALGQGPQFIFQYYREEENGRGNFPPRFSGLQFPNYSSELNVNALELDDSALYLCASSRDRQETQYFGPGTRLLVL.

The chain combines TRBV7-9 with TRBJ2-2; 11 bases are a match to TRBD2. The CDR3 contains 18 residues. The germline gives CDR1 SEHNR, CDR2 FQNEAQ (reference sequence). With 5 bases clipped from V and 7 bases from J, the junction kept 15 bases outside the gene matches. DNA for the CDR3: TGTGCCAGCAGCCACCCCCTAATAGCGGGGGGGCCAGGCGGGGAGCTGTTTTTT. Translated: CASSHPLIAGGPGGELFF. The complete variable domain, with remaining parts taken from reference TRBV7-9 and TRBJ2-2, reads DTGVSQNPRHKITKRGQNVTFRCDPISEHNRLYWYRQTLGQGPEFLTYFQNEAQLEKSRLLSDRFSAERPKGSFSTLEIQRTEQGDSAMYLCASSHPLIAGGPGGELFFGEGSRLTVL.

The chain joins TRBV12-5 to TRBJ2-3; 9 nucleotides match TRBD2. Germline-derived CDR1 and CDR2 are LGHNT and FRNRAP. This CDR3 has 16 amino acids. The V gene end was trimmed by 4 bases and the J gene end by 0 bases; junction bases not matched to a gene: 5. This CDR3 reads CASGWDSGGSTDTQYF. The CDR3 nucleotides read TGTGCTAGTGGTTGGGATAGCGGGGGTAGCACAGATACGCAGTATTTT.

The CDR3 protein is CASSYRDVLSYEQYF. In DNA form, the CDR3 reads TGTGCCAGCAGTTACCGGGACGTCCTCTCCTACGAGCAGTACTTC. The rearrangement links TRBV7-8 to TRBJ2-7, with D possibly being TRBD1 or TRBD2 (5 bases each). The CDR3 is 15 residues long. The V end was cut by 6 bases, the J end by 0 bases, with 15 bases between. Per the germline V gene, CDR1 is SGHVS and CDR2 is FQNEAQ.

This clonotype was picked up many times. CDR3 sequence reads: CASGRAGEKLFF. DNA for the CDR3: TGTGCCAGCGGCCGGGCGGGCGAAAAACTGTTTTTT. The chain is built from TRBV3-1 and TRBJ1-4; no clear D. CDR1 and CDR2 from the germline V gene are LGHDT and YNNKEL (reference sequence). V gave up 8 bases and J gave up 8 bases, with 12 bases separating them. The length of the CDR3 is 12 residues.

The chain uses TRBV12-3 or TRBV12-4 and TRBJ2-2; possibly TRBD2 for D (6 bases). This CDR3 comprises 12 residues. Deletions cut 8 bases from V and 7 bases from J, with 11 bases between. CDR3 sequence (DNA): TGTGCCAGCGTCTGGGGGGTCGGGGAGCTGTTTTTT. It yields the protein CASVWGVGELFF.

This clonotype has a handful of counts. This chain connects TRBV2 to TRBJ2-7, with a weak D call TRBD1 (5 bases). CDR3 length: 13 residues. Deletions cut 3 bases from V and 3 bases from J, with 9 bases between. Germline CDR1 is SNHLY and CDR2 is FYNNEI. For the CDR3, the DNA is TGTGCCAGCAGTGAGGGGCAGTACTACGAGCAGTACGTC. Translated, it gives CASSEGQYYEQYV.

V gene TRBV20-1 combines with J gene TRBJ2-1; TRBD2 agrees at 9 bases. Trimming at V came to 0 bases and at J to 2 bases, leaving 5 bases not matched to a gene. This CDR3 comprises 16 residues. Per the germline V gene, CDR1 is DFQATT and CDR2 is SNEGSKA (reference sequence). CDR3 residues: CSARDTTSGTYNEQFF. The CDR3 nucleotides read TGCAGTGCTAGAGACACGACTAGCGGAACCTACAATGAGCAGTTCTTC.

The CDR3 loop reads CASSDGRFDRVSGNTIYF. The CDR3 coding sequence is TGTGCCAGCAGTGACGGAAGGTTCGACAGGGTCTCTGGAAACACCATATATTTT. This chain links TRBV6-8 with TRBJ1-3, with 7 bases lining up with TRBD1. The CDR3 has 18 residues. Germline V lookup: CDR1 MNHGY, CDR2 SAAAGT. Germline trimming cut 5 bases from V and 0 bases from J; bases unmatched to any gene: 13.

The chain links TRBV12-3 or TRBV12-4 to TRBJ1-2, with TRBD1 as a possible D gene (5 bases). With 4 bases removed from V and 5 bases from J, the gap between germline ends came to 14 bases. CDR3 length: 14 residues. The CDR3 nucleotides read TGTGCCAGCAGTTCGCAGGGAAATCCATATGGCTACACCTTC. It codes for CASSSQGNPYGYTF.

This clonotype was observed at least ten times. The gene calls are TRBV7-6 and TRBJ2-1, with D uncertain. This CDR3 is 15 amino acids long. The germline V gene has CDR1 SGHVS and CDR2 FNYEAQ. V lost 2 bases, J lost 4 bases, and 12 bases lay in between. CDR3 amino acids: CASSLTQAQYNEQFF. The CDR3 DNA reads TGTGCCAGCAGCTTAACCCAGGCACAGTACAATGAGCAGTTCTTC.

The V and J genes are TRBV20-1 and TRBJ1-2; D uncertain. CDR1 is DFQATT, CDR2 SNEGSKA, per germline (reference sequence). This CDR3 comprises 13 residues. V lost 5 bases, J lost 8 bases, and 18 bases lay in between. CDR3 sequence reads: CSAPPGPDRGYTF. CDR3 nucleotide sequence: TGCAGTGCTCCGCCGGGCCCCGATCGCGGCTACACCTTC.